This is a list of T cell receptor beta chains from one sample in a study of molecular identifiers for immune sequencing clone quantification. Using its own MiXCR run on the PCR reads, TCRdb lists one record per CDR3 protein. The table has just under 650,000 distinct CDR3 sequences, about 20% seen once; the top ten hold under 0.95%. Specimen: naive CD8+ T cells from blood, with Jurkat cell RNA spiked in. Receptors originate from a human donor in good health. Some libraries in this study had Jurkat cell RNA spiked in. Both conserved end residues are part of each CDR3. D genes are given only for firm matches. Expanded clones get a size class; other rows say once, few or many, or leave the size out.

cdr3_nt: TGCGCCAGCAGCCCCGAAGTGTGGCCGCTCCCCTACGAGCAGTACTTC
cdr3_aa: CASSPEVWPLPYEQYF
j_call: TRBJ2-7
cdr3_length: 16
clone_size: many
d_call: -
v_call: TRBV4-3

cdr3_nt: TGTGCCAGCAGCTTAGAGGATTCTGGCTACACCTTC
cdr3_aa: CASSLEDSGYTF
j_call: TRBJ1-2
cdr3_length: 12
clone_size: few
d_call: -
v_call: TRBV13

cdr3_nt: TGTGCCAGCAGCTTAACGATAGCGACGACCTACAATGAGCAGTTCTTC
cdr3_aa: CASSLTIATTYNEQFF
j_call: TRBJ2-1
cdr3_length: 16
clone_size: few
d_call: -
v_call: TRBV7-9

cdr3_nt: TGTGCCACCAGTGATTTCAATGAGCAGTTCTTC
cdr3_aa: CATSDFNEQFF
j_call: TRBJ2-1
cdr3_length: 11
clone_size: many
d_call: -
v_call: TRBV24-1

cdr3_nt: TGTGCCAGCCGGACTAGCGGGACCTACAATGAGCAGTTCTTC
cdr3_aa: CASRTSGTYNEQFF
j_call: TRBJ2-1
cdr3_length: 14
clone_size: many
d_call: TRBD2
v_call: TRBV7-9

cdr3_nt: TGTGCCAGCAGCCAGAGCAGGGGCAGTGAGCAGTTCTTC
cdr3_aa: CASSQSRGSEQFF
j_call: TRBJ2-1
cdr3_length: 13
clone_size: few
d_call: -
v_call: TRBV7-2

cdr3_nt: TGTGCCACCAGTTTCTCCCTAGCGGATAGCACAGATACGCAGTATTTT
cdr3_aa: CATSFSLADSTDTQYF
j_call: TRBJ2-3
cdr3_length: 16
clone_size: -
d_call: TRBD2
v_call: TRBV24-1

cdr3_nt: TGTGCCAGCAGGCGGGGGGGCTTGGAGACCCAGTACTTC
cdr3_aa: CASRRGGLETQYF
j_call: TRBJ2-5
cdr3_length: 13
clone_size: many
d_call: TRBD2
v_call: TRBV12-3/TRBV12-4

cdr3_nt: TGTGCCAGCTCGAGGAAGGGTCCCGCAGATACGCAGTATTTT
cdr3_aa: CASSRKGPADTQYF
j_call: TRBJ2-3
cdr3_length: 14
clone_size: many
d_call: -
v_call: TRBV27

cdr3_nt: TGTGCCAGCAGTTACGACACTCCCGGTACTGAAGCTTTCTTT
cdr3_aa: CASSYDTPGTEAFF
j_call: TRBJ1-1
cdr3_length: 14
clone_size: -
d_call: -
v_call: TRBV6-5

cdr3_nt: TGTGCCAGCAGCTCCCCCGGTTGGGGGTTAGATACGCAGTATTTT
cdr3_aa: CASSSPGWGLDTQYF
j_call: TRBJ2-3
cdr3_length: 15
clone_size: many
d_call: -
v_call: TRBV7-2

cdr3_nt: TGCGCCAGCAGCCAAGCAGCAGGGAAGGACACCGGGGAGCTGTTTTTT
cdr3_aa: CASSQAAGKDTGELFF
j_call: TRBJ2-2
cdr3_length: 16
clone_size: -
d_call: -
v_call: TRBV4-1

cdr3_nt: TGCAGTGCTAGGGGACTAGCGGGTATATACGAGCAGTACTTC
cdr3_aa: CSARGLAGIYEQYF
j_call: TRBJ2-7
cdr3_length: 14
clone_size: many
d_call: TRBD2
v_call: TRBV20-1

cdr3_nt: TGTGCCAGCAGTTTATGGGCCGGGACTAACTATGGCTACACCTTC
cdr3_aa: CASSLWAGTNYGYTF
j_call: TRBJ1-2
cdr3_length: 15
clone_size: -
d_call: -
v_call: TRBV27

cdr3_nt: TGTGCCAGCAGTTTATCGCCTCGACTAGCGGGAGCCCCGCTGTTTTTT
cdr3_aa: CASSLSPRLAGAPLFF
j_call: TRBJ2-2
cdr3_length: 16
clone_size: many
d_call: TRBD2
v_call: TRBV27

cdr3_nt: TGCGCCAGCAGCCAAGATCGGGGGCACAACGAGCAGTACTTC
cdr3_aa: CASSQDRGHNEQYF
j_call: TRBJ2-7
cdr3_length: 14
clone_size: few
d_call: -
v_call: TRBV4-3

cdr3_nt: TGTGCCAGCAGTGAAGAGGAAGGAAACTCCTACGAGCAGTACTTC
cdr3_aa: CASSEEEGNSYEQYF
j_call: TRBJ2-7
cdr3_length: 15
clone_size: many
d_call: -
v_call: TRBV2

cdr3_nt: TGTGCCTGGAGTGTGGGGACAGGGCCCAACTACGAGCAGTACTTC
cdr3_aa: CAWSVGTGPNYEQYF
j_call: TRBJ2-7
cdr3_length: 15
clone_size: -
d_call: TRBD1
v_call: TRBV30

cdr3_nt: TGCGCCAGCAGCCAAGGTGTGACAGGGAACTACGAGCAGTACTTC
cdr3_aa: CASSQGVTGNYEQYF
j_call: TRBJ2-7
cdr3_length: 15
clone_size: many
d_call: TRBD1
v_call: TRBV4-1

cdr3_nt: TGCGCCAGCAGCCAAGATATGACGTCTGGAAACACCATATATTTT
cdr3_aa: CASSQDMTSGNTIYF
j_call: TRBJ1-3
cdr3_length: 15
clone_size: many
d_call: -
v_call: TRBV4-3

cdr3_nt: TGTGCCAGTAGTATTACTGCCAAAAACATTCAGTACTTC
cdr3_aa: CASSITAKNIQYF
j_call: TRBJ2-4
cdr3_length: 13
clone_size: many
d_call: -
v_call: TRBV19

cdr3_nt: TGCAGCGTTGAAGATGGGACAGACAGCACAGATACGCAGTATTTT
cdr3_aa: CSVEDGTDSTDTQYF
j_call: TRBJ2-3
cdr3_length: 15
clone_size: many
d_call: TRBD1
v_call: TRBV29-1

cdr3_nt: TGTGCCAGTAGTATGCCCTACACCCTAACAGGGCAACGGGACATTCAGTACTTC
cdr3_aa: CASSMPYTLTGQRDIQYF
j_call: TRBJ2-4
cdr3_length: 18
clone_size: many
d_call: -
v_call: TRBV19

cdr3_nt: TGCGCCAGCAGCCAAGGGGCAGGAAAACCCTACGAGCAGTACTTC
cdr3_aa: CASSQGAGKPYEQYF
j_call: TRBJ2-7
cdr3_length: 15
clone_size: few
d_call: -
v_call: TRBV4-3

cdr3_nt: TGTGCCAGCAGACGAAGGGAGGCGTATAATGAAAAACTGTTTTTT
cdr3_aa: CASRRREAYNEKLFF
j_call: TRBJ1-4
cdr3_length: 15
clone_size: -
d_call: -
v_call: TRBV6-6

cdr3_nt: TGTGCCAGCAGCTCCCGCGTTTCCCAGGGGATCCCCACCGGGGAGCTGTTTTTT
cdr3_aa: CASSSRVSQGIPTGELFF
j_call: TRBJ2-2
cdr3_length: 18
clone_size: many
d_call: -
v_call: TRBV7-9

cdr3_nt: TGTGCCAGCCGTTCGAGGACAGGACTAGAGACCTACGAGCAGTACTTC
cdr3_aa: CASRSRTGLETYEQYF
j_call: TRBJ2-7
cdr3_length: 16
clone_size: -
d_call: -
v_call: TRBV6-1

cdr3_nt: TGTGCCTGGAGTGTAGGCATTGTAGGGGGGCACTACGAGCAGTACTTC
cdr3_aa: CAWSVGIVGGHYEQYF
j_call: TRBJ2-7
cdr3_length: 16
clone_size: many
d_call: -
v_call: TRBV30

cdr3_nt: TGTGCCAGTGACGACAGGGGGGATCAGCCCCAGCATTTT
cdr3_aa: CASDDRGDQPQHF
j_call: TRBJ1-5
cdr3_length: 13
clone_size: many
d_call: TRBD1
v_call: TRBV19

cdr3_nt: TGTGCCAGCAGCTTAGTCACGGACTCTCGCCTCTCTGGAAACACCATATATTTT
cdr3_aa: CASSLVTDSRLSGNTIYF
j_call: TRBJ1-3
cdr3_length: 18
clone_size: many
d_call: -
v_call: TRBV7-2

cdr3_nt: TGTGCCAGCAAGCCTTACCCCTCGTTCTACGAGCAGTACTTC
cdr3_aa: CASKPYPSFYEQYF
j_call: TRBJ2-7
cdr3_length: 14
clone_size: many
d_call: -
v_call: TRBV25-1

cdr3_nt: TGTGCCAGCAGCTTAGGCGTGGGGAAAAGGAACACTGAAGCTTTCTTT
cdr3_aa: CASSLGVGKRNTEAFF
j_call: TRBJ1-1
cdr3_length: 16
clone_size: many
d_call: -
v_call: TRBV11-2

cdr3_nt: TGTGCCAGTAGTACTGGACTAGACCAATACGAGCAGTACTTC
cdr3_aa: CASSTGLDQYEQYF
j_call: TRBJ2-7
cdr3_length: 14
clone_size: -
d_call: TRBD2
v_call: TRBV19

cdr3_nt: TGCGCCAGCAGCTTTATGGGCTCCTACGAGCAGTACTTC
cdr3_aa: CASSFMGSYEQYF
j_call: TRBJ2-7
cdr3_length: 13
clone_size: -
d_call: -
v_call: TRBV5-1

cdr3_nt: TGCGCCAGCAGCTTGGAGGTTAGCGGGAGCCTCGGGCTGAATGAGCAGTTCTTC
cdr3_aa: CASSLEVSGSLGLNEQFF
j_call: TRBJ2-1
cdr3_length: 18
clone_size: many
d_call: TRBD2
v_call: TRBV5-1

cdr3_nt: TGTGCCAGCAGTTTAAGTCTCGGGCCCGACTCCTACAATGAGCAGTTCTTC
cdr3_aa: CASSLSLGPDSYNEQFF
j_call: TRBJ2-1
cdr3_length: 17
clone_size: many
d_call: -
v_call: TRBV28

cdr3_nt: TGTGCCAGCAGCTCCTTAACTAGCGGGAAGAACAATGAGCAGTTCTTC
cdr3_aa: CASSSLTSGKNNEQFF
j_call: TRBJ2-1
cdr3_length: 16
clone_size: few
d_call: TRBD2
v_call: TRBV7-9

cdr3_nt: TGTGCCAGCAGTCAACAGGGGGCGTATGGCTACACCTTC
cdr3_aa: CASSQQGAYGYTF
j_call: TRBJ1-2
cdr3_length: 13
clone_size: -
d_call: TRBD1
v_call: TRBV28

cdr3_nt: TGTGCCAGTAGTATATCGGCACATTACTCCTACGAGCAGTACTTC
cdr3_aa: CASSISAHYSYEQYF
j_call: TRBJ2-7
cdr3_length: 15
clone_size: many
d_call: -
v_call: TRBV19

cdr3_nt: TGCGCCAGCAACCCTAATTACAGGGGGCAGAACACCGGGGAGCTGTTTTTT
cdr3_aa: CASNPNYRGQNTGELFF
j_call: TRBJ2-2
cdr3_length: 17
clone_size: many
d_call: TRBD1
v_call: TRBV4-3

cdr3_nt: TGTGCCACCAGTGATTGGACGGAAAGCACAGATACGCAGTATTTT
cdr3_aa: CATSDWTESTDTQYF
j_call: TRBJ2-3
cdr3_length: 15
clone_size: many
d_call: -
v_call: TRBV24-1

cdr3_nt: TGCGCCAGCTACCGGGACGGCCCTAGCACAGATACGCAGTATTTT
cdr3_aa: CASYRDGPSTDTQYF
j_call: TRBJ2-3
cdr3_length: 15
clone_size: many
d_call: -
v_call: TRBV5-1

cdr3_nt: TGTGCCAGCAGCCAAGGTGGGGTGTTACAGCCCCAGCATTTT
cdr3_aa: CASSQGGVLQPQHF
j_call: TRBJ1-5
cdr3_length: 14
clone_size: -
d_call: -
v_call: TRBV12-3/TRBV12-4

cdr3_nt: TGTGCCAGTTGCGTCGGGACGTTAAGGGACGAGCAGTACTTC
cdr3_aa: CASCVGTLRDEQYF
j_call: TRBJ2-7
cdr3_length: 14
clone_size: -
d_call: -
v_call: TRBV19

cdr3_nt: TGTGCCTGGAGTGTAACTCCAGCGAACCGGGAGCTGTTTTTT
cdr3_aa: CAWSVTPANRELFF
j_call: TRBJ2-2
cdr3_length: 14
clone_size: few
d_call: -
v_call: TRBV30

cdr3_nt: TGTGCCAGTAGTTGGGGCACAGGGGGAAACACCGGGGAGCTGTTTTTT
cdr3_aa: CASSWGTGGNTGELFF
j_call: TRBJ2-2
cdr3_length: 16
clone_size: many
d_call: TRBD1
v_call: TRBV19

cdr3_nt: TGTGCCAGCAGCCTACGCGGGACTAGCCAAGAGACCCAGTACTTC
cdr3_aa: CASSLRGTSQETQYF
j_call: TRBJ2-5
cdr3_length: 15
clone_size: many
d_call: TRBD2
v_call: TRBV5-4

cdr3_nt: TGTGCCAGCAGCGGACAGGGATTAGATACGCAGTATTTT
cdr3_aa: CASSGQGLDTQYF
j_call: TRBJ2-3
cdr3_length: 13
clone_size: many
d_call: TRBD1
v_call: TRBV2

cdr3_nt: TGTGCCAGTAGTATCATGCTGATTTCGCCCCAGCATTTT
cdr3_aa: CASSIMLISPQHF
j_call: TRBJ1-5
cdr3_length: 13
clone_size: -
d_call: -
v_call: TRBV19

cdr3_nt: TGTGCCAGCAGCTTTAACGCGCGAGTCACAGATACGCAGTATTTT
cdr3_aa: CASSFNARVTDTQYF
j_call: TRBJ2-3
cdr3_length: 15
clone_size: many
d_call: -
v_call: TRBV11-2

cdr3_nt: TGTGCCAGCAGTTTAGGAGGGCCAGGCAATCAGCCCCAGCATTTT
cdr3_aa: CASSLGGPGNQPQHF
j_call: TRBJ1-5
cdr3_length: 15
clone_size: few
d_call: -
v_call: TRBV27

cdr3_nt: TGTGCCAGCAGCTTGTCCGACACGGCTGCTGAAAAACTGTTTTTT
cdr3_aa: CASSLSDTAAEKLFF
j_call: TRBJ1-4
cdr3_length: 15
clone_size: many
d_call: -
v_call: TRBV7-9

cdr3_nt: TGTGCCAGCAGCACAGACTCCTATGGGCAGTTCTTC
cdr3_aa: CASSTDSYGQFF
j_call: TRBJ2-1
cdr3_length: 12
clone_size: many
d_call: -
v_call: TRBV9

cdr3_nt: TGTGCCAGTCACCCATTCAGCGGGTCGAACACCGGGGAGCTGTTTTTT
cdr3_aa: CASHPFSGSNTGELFF
j_call: TRBJ2-2
cdr3_length: 16
clone_size: many
d_call: -
v_call: TRBV19

cdr3_nt: TGTGCCAGCAGTCCCTTATCGGGGGACTTGGGCTACGAGCAGTACTTC
cdr3_aa: CASSPLSGDLGYEQYF
j_call: TRBJ2-7
cdr3_length: 16
clone_size: many
d_call: -
v_call: TRBV27